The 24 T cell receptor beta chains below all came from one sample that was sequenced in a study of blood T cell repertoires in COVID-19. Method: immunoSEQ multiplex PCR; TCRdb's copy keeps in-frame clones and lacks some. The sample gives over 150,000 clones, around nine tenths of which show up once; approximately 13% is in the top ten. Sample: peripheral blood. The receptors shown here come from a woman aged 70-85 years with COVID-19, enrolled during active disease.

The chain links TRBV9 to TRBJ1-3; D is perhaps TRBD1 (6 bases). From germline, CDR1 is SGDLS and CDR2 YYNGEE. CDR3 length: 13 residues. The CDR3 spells CDEQGRSGNTIYF. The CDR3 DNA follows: TGTGACGAACAGGGCCGCTCTGGAAACACCATATATTTT.

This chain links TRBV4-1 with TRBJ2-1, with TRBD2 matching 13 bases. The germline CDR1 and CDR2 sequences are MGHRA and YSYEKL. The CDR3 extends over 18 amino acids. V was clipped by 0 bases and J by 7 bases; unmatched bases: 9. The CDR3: CASSQDLRGLAGFNEQFF. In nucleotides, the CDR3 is TGCGCCAGCAGCCAAGATCTCCGGGGACTAGCGGGATTTAATGAGCAGTTCTTC.

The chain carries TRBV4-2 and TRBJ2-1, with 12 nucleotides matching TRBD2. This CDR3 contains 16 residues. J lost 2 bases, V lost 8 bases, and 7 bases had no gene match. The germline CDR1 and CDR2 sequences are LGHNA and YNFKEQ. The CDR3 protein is CASQTSGRTPYNEQFF. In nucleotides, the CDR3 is TGTGCCAGCCAGACTAGCGGGAGAACCCCCTACAATGAGCAGTTCTTC.

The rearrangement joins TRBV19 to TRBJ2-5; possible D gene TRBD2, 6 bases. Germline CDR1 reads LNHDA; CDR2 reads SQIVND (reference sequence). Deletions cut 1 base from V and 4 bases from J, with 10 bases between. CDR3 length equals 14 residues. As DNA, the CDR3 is TGTGCCAGTAGTATAGGGGGAGGTCTAGAGACCCAGTACTTC. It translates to CASSIGGGLETQYF. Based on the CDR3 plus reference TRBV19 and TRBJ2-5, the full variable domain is DGGITQSPKYLFRKEGQNVTLSCEQNLNHDAMYWYRQDPGQGLRLIYYSQIVNDFQKGDIAEGYSVSREKKESFPLTVTSAQKNPTAFYLCASSIGGGLETQYFGPGTRLLVL.

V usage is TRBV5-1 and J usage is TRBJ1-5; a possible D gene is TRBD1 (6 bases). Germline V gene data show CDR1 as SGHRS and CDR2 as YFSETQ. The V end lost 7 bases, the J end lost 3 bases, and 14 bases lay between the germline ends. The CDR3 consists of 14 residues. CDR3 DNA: TGCGCCAGCTCATTAGGGGGTAACAATCAGCCCCAGCATTTT. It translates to CASSLGGNNQPQHF. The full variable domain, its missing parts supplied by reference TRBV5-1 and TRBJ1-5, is KAGVTQTPRYLIKTRGQQVTLSCSPISGHRSVSWYQQTPGQGLQFLFEYFSETQRNKGNFPGRFSGRQFSNSRSEMNVSTLELGDSALYLCASSLGGNNQPQHFGDGTRLSIL.

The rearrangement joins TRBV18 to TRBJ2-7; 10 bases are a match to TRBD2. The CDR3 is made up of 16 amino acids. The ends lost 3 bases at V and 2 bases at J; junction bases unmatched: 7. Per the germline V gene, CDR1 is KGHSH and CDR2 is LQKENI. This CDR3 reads CASSPPLAGPTYEQYF. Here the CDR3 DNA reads TGTGCCAGCTCACCTCCACTAGCGGGACCAACCTACGAGCAGTACTTC.

This CDR3 is CASRGQSLNYGYTF. CDR3 coding DNA: TGTGCCAGCAGGGGACAGAGCCTTAACTATGGCTACACCTTC. V usage is TRBV6-5 and J usage is TRBJ1-2; 7 bases fit TRBD1. The CDR3 is made up of 14 amino acids. V lost 6 bases and J lost 1; bases outside the gene matches: 5. CDR1 is MNHEY and CDR2 is SVGAGI in the germline V gene.

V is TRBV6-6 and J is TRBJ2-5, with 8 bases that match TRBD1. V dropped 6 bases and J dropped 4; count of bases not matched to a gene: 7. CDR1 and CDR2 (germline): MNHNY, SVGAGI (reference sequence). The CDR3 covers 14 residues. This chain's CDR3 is CASSGQGPPETQYF. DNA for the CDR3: TGTGCCAGCAGCGGACAGGGCCCACCAGAGACCCAGTACTTC.

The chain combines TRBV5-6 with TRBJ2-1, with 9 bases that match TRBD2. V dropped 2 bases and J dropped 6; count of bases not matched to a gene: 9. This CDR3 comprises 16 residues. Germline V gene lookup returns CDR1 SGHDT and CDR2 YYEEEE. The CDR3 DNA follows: TGTGCCAGCAGCTTTTTCTTTCTAGCGGGACCCAATGAGCAGTTCTTC. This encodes CASSFFFLAGPNEQFF. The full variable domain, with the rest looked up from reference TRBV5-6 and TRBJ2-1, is DAGVTQSPTHLIKTRGQQVTLRCSPKSGHDTVSWYQQALGQGPQFIFQYYEEEERQRGNFPDRFSGHQFPNYSSELNVNALLLGDSALYLCASSFFFLAGPNEQFFGPGTRLTVL.

In nucleotides, the CDR3 is TGCGCCAGCAGCTTAAGTAGCGGGGATTACGAGCAGTACTTC. Protein: CASSLSSGDYEQYF. V and J are TRBV5-1 and TRBJ2-7, with 8 bases fitting TRBD2. Trimming cost V 2 bases and J 4 bases; bases outside gene matches: 5. Per germline, CDR1 SGHRS and CDR2 YFSETQ. The CDR3 is made up of 14 amino acids.

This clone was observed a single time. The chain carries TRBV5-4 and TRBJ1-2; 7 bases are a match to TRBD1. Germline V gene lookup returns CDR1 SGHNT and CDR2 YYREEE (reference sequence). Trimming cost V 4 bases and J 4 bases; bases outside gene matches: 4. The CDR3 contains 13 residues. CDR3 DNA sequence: TGTGCCAGCAGCCTGGGACAGACCTATGGCTACACCTTC. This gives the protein CASSLGQTYGYTF. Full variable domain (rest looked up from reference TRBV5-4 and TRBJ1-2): ETGVTQSPTHLIKTRGQQVTLRCSSQSGHNTVSWYQQALGQGPQFIFQYYREEENGRGNFPPRFSGLQFPNYSSELNVNALELDDSALYLCASSLGQTYGYTFGSGTRLTVV.

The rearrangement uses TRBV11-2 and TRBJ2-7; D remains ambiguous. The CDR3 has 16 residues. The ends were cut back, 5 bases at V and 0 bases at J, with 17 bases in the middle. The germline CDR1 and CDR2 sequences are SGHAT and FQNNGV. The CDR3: CASSPRLQPLSYEQYF. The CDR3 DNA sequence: TGTGCCAGCAGCCCACGACTCCAACCACTCTCCTACGAGCAGTACTTC.

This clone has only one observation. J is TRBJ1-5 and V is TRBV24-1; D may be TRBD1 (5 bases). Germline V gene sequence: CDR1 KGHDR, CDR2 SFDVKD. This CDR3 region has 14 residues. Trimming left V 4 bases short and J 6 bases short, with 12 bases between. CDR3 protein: CATSDHRGGQPQHF. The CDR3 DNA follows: TGTGCCACCAGTGACCACCGGGGGGGTCAGCCCCAGCATTTT.

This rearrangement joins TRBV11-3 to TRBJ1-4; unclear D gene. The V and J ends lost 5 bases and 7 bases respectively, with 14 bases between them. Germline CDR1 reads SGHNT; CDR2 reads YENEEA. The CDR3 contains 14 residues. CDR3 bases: TGTGCCAGCAGCAGCCAGGTTTTGGGTGAAAAACTGTTTTTT. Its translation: CASSSQVLGEKLFF.

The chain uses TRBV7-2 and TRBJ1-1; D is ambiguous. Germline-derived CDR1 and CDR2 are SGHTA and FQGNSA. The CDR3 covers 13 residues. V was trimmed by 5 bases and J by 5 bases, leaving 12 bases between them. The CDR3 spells CASSRVRETEAFF. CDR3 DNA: TGTGCCAGCAGCAGGGTGAGGGAAACTGAAGCTTTCTTT.

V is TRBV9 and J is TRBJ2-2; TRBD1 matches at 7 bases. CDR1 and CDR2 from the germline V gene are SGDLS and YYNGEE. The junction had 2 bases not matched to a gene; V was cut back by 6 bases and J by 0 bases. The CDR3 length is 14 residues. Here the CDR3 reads CASTRGPNTGELFF. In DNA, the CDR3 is TGTGCCAGCACAAGGGGGCCGAACACCGGGGAGCTGTTTTTT.

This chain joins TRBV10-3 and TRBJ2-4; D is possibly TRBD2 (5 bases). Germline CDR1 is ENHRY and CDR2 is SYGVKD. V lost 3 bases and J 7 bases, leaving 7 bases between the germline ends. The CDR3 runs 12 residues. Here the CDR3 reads CAISEEGNIQYF. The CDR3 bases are TGTGCCATCAGTGAAGAGGGTAACATTCAGTACTTC.

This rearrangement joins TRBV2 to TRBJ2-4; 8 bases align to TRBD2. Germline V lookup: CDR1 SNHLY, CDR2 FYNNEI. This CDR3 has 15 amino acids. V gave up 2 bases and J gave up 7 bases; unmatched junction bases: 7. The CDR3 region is CASSESVLADNIQYF. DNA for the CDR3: TGTGCCAGCAGTGAATCTGTACTAGCGGATAACATTCAGTACTTC.

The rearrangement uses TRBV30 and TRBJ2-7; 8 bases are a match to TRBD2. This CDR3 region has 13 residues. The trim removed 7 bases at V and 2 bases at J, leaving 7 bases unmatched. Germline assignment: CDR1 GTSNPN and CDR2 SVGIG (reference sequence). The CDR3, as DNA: TGTGCCTACCGCGGGGGGACCACCTACGAGCAGTACTTC. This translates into CAYRGGTTYEQYF.

As DNA, the CDR3 is TGCAGCGTTGTGGGTCTAGCGGGACCCTCCTGGGCCTACAATGAGCAGTTCTTC. It translates to CSVVGLAGPSWAYNEQFF. The chain links TRBV29-1 to TRBJ2-1; 9 bases line up with TRBD2. This CDR3 contains 18 residues. V shed 4 bases, J shed 2 bases, and the junction held 15 bases outside the gene matches. Germline V gene sequence: CDR1 SQVTM, CDR2 ANQGSEA.

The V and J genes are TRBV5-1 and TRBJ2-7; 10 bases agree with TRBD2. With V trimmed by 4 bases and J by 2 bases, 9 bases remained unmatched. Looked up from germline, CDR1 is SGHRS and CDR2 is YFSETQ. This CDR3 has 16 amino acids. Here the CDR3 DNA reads TGCGCCAGCAGCCCCACCCCCAGCGGGAGGGCCTACGAGCAGTACTTC. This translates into CASSPTPSGRAYEQYF.

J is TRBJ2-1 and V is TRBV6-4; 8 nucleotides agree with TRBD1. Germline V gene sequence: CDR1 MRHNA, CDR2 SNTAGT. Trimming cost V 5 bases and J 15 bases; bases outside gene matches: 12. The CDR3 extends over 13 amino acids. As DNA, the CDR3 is TGTGCCAGCAGTATTTTAGGACAGGGTACTTTGTTCTTC. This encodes CASSILGQGTLFF.

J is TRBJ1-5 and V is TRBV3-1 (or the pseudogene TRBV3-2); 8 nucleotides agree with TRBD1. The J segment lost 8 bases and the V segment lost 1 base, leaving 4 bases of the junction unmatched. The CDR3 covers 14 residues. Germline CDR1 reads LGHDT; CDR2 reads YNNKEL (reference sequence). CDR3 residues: CASSQGTGREPQHF. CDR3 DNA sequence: TGTGCCAGCAGCCAAGGGACAGGGAGGGAGCCCCAGCATTTT.

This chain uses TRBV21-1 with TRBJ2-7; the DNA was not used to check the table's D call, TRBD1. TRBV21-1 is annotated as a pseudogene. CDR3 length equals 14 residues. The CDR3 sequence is CASSKGTGSDEQYF. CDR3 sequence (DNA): TGTGCCAGCAGCAAAGGGACAGGGTCCGACGAGCAGTACTTC.